This TCR beta chain derives from a study of T cells in localized non-small cell lung cancer. Study conclusions and caveats: A higher density of T cells in blood coincided with extended overall survival.

Sequenced by immunoSEQ multiplex PCR; TCRdb stores in-frame clones only, minus some. The sample carries about 16,000 clones, around 80% recorded once. About this clone itself: Its antigen is currently unknown.

This clonotype was sampled from a male donor aged 60 or over with stage I lung adenocarcinoma. The source was peripheral blood, collected before any cancer treatment.

The chain's CDR3 is CASSKYQETQYF. The CDR3 nucleotides read TGTGCCAGCAGCAAGTACCAAGAGACCCAGTACTTC. The rearrangement uses TRBV7-2 and TRBJ2-5, with D unclear. V shed 5 bases and J shed 0 bases, with 4 bases lying between them. Looked up from germline, CDR1 is SGHTA and CDR2 is FQGNSA. CDR3 length: 12 residues.